This is a list of T cell receptor beta chains from one sample in a study of blood T cell repertoires in COVID-19. The data were produced by immunoSEQ multiplex PCR, yet TCRdb's version contains in-frame clones alone and is incomplete. This table has about 220,000 clones, around 80% appearing once. The specimen sequenced was peripheral blood. Every receptor here comes from a woman between 70 and 85 years old with acute or convalescent COVID-19. Each CDR3 is given with its conserved first and last residue. Fields, in order: D gene, J gene, clone size, V gene, CDR3 DNA, CDR3 protein. The D gene is left open where the match is weak. Some rows mark clone size as missing; the rest say once, few, many or name a class of expanded clone.

D: TRBD1; J: TRBJ1-2; size: NA; V: TRBV6-2/TRBV6-3; DNA: TGTGCCAGCAGTTACTCAGGACAGGCAGATGGCTACACCTTC; CDR3: CASSYSGQADGYTF
D: NA; J: TRBJ2-3; size: NA; V: TRBV27; DNA: TGTGCCAGCAGTTTACAGGGTTGGACAGATACGCAGTATTTT; CDR3: CASSLQGWTDTQYF
D: NA; J: TRBJ1-4; size: NA; V: TRBV10-1; DNA: TGCGCCAGCAGTGAGGGCAGTACAACTAATGAAAAACTGTTTTTT; CDR3: CASSEGSTTNEKLFF
D: TRBD1; J: TRBJ1-5; size: NA; V: TRBV7-2; DNA: TGTGCCAGCAGCATTAACAGGGGGCGCAATCAGCCCCAGCATTTT; CDR3: CASSINRGRNQPQHF
D: NA; J: TRBJ1-6; size: NA; V: TRBV30; DNA: TGTGCCTGGAGTGTACTTGGGCAGGAAAATTCACCCCTCCACTTT; CDR3: CAWSVLGQENSPLHF
D: NA; J: TRBJ2-5; size: NA; V: TRBV18; DNA: TGTGCCAGCTCACCCCCTGACAGACAAGAGACCCAGTACTTC; CDR3: CASSPPDRQETQYF
D: TRBD2; J: TRBJ2-3; size: NA; V: TRBV6-1; DNA: TGTGCCAGCAGTGAAGCCCTAGCGGGGGGCACAGATACGCAGTATTTT; CDR3: CASSEALAGGTDTQYF
D: TRBD2; J: TRBJ2-3; size: NA; V: TRBV5-8; DNA: TGTGCCAGCAGCCGCCTGAGACTAGCGGGGAGCACAGATACGCAGTATTTT; CDR3: CASSRLRLAGSTDTQYF
D: NA; J: TRBJ1-1; size: NA; V: TRBV18; DNA: TGTGCCAGCTCACCTCCCGTGAACACTGAAGCTTTCTTT; CDR3: CASSPPVNTEAFF
D: NA; J: TRBJ1-6; size: NA; V: TRBV7-9; DNA: TGTGCCAGCAGCTTCGACACGATATCCTCACCCCTCCACTTT; CDR3: CASSFDTISSPLHF
D: NA; J: TRBJ2-1; size: NA; V: TRBV25-1; DNA: TGTGCCAGCAGTTCGGTTTACAATGAGCAGTTCTTC; CDR3: CASSSVYNEQFF
D: TRBD2; J: TRBJ2-3; size: NA; V: TRBV29-1; DNA: TGCAGCGTTCCAGGGACTAGCGGGGTGACAGATACGCAGTATTTT; CDR3: CSVPGTSGVTDTQYF
D: NA; J: TRBJ2-5; size: NA; V: TRBV12-3/TRBV12-4; DNA: TGTGCCAGCAGCCAAAGGGGGGGATCGACCCAGTACTTC; CDR3: CASSQRGGSTQYF
D: NA; J: TRBJ1-1; size: NA; V: TRBV10-1; DNA: TGCGCCAGCAGTGCACTATCGGGGAACACTGAAGCTTTCTTT; CDR3: CASSALSGNTEAFF
D: NA; J: TRBJ1-5; size: once; V: TRBV7-2; DNA: TGTGCCAGCAGCTTCGGACAGATACAGCCCCAGCATTTT; CDR3: CASSFGQIQPQHF
D: NA; J: TRBJ2-5; size: NA; V: TRBV7-9; DNA: TGTGCCAGCAGCTTTTGGGAAGGGGAACAAGAGACCCAGTACTTC; CDR3: CASSFWEGEQETQYF
D: NA; J: TRBJ2-4; size: NA; V: TRBV18; DNA: TGTGCCAGCTTCCCCGGTATACAGCAAAACATTCAGTACTTC; CDR3: CASFPGIQQNIQYF
D: TRBD1; J: TRBJ1-1; size: NA; V: TRBV29-1; DNA: TGCAGCGTTTTAACAGGGGGAAGAACTGAAGCTTTCTTT; CDR3: CSVLTGGRTEAFF
D: TRBD1; J: TRBJ2-7; size: NA; V: TRBV6-1; DNA: TGTGCCAGCAGTGATTCGGGACAGGGGGCCGAGCAGTACTTC; CDR3: CASSDSGQGAEQYF
D: TRBD1; J: TRBJ1-3; size: NA; V: TRBV7-3; DNA: TGTGCCAGCAGTCTCACAGGGGCCTCTGGAAACACCATATATTTT; CDR3: CASSLTGASGNTIYF
D: NA; J: TRBJ2-1; size: NA; V: TRBV4-2; DNA: TGTGCCAGCAGCCAAGGGCATACGTTATACTACAATGAGCAGTTCTTC; CDR3: CASSQGHTLYYNEQFF
D: NA; J: TRBJ1-3; size: NA; V: TRBV6-6; DNA: TGTGCCAGCAGTCTAAACAGGGCCGGAAACACCATATATTTT; CDR3: CASSLNRAGNTIYF
D: TRBD1; J: TRBJ2-3; size: NA; V: TRBV4-2; DNA: TGTGCCAGCAGCCCTCACAGGGGGAGCACAGATACGCAGTATTTT; CDR3: CASSPHRGSTDTQYF
D: NA; J: TRBJ2-1; size: NA; V: TRBV5-6; DNA: TGTGCCAGCACCTACCGTGGGACTTCCTCCTACAATGAGCAGTTCTTC; CDR3: CASTYRGTSSYNEQFF
D: TRBD1; J: TRBJ1-1; size: NA; V: TRBV6-6; DNA: TGTGCCAGCAGTCGGACAGGGATTGCGGCTGAAGCTTTCTTT; CDR3: CASSRTGIAAEAFF
D: TRBD1; J: TRBJ2-4; size: NA; V: TRBV3-1/TRBV3-2; DNA: TGTGCCAGCAGCCAATCAAACCCCGGGACAGGGACTCTAGCCAAAAACATTCAGTACTTC; CDR3: CASSQSNPGTGTLAKNIQYF
D: NA; J: TRBJ2-5; size: NA; V: TRBV9; DNA: TGTGCCAGCAGCGTAGATCTAGGGAGGACGGAGACCCAGTACTTC; CDR3: CASSVDLGRTETQYF
D: NA; J: TRBJ1-2; size: NA; V: TRBV29-1; DNA: TGCAGCGTTGCGACAGTGTCGGGTGGTGGCTACACCTTC; CDR3: CSVATVSGGGYTF
D: NA; J: TRBJ2-3; size: NA; V: TRBV2; DNA: TGTGCCAGCAGTAGGGGGGGGAGAGATACGCAGTATTTT; CDR3: CASSRGGRDTQYF
D: TRBD1; J: TRBJ1-6; size: NA; V: TRBV6-2/TRBV6-3; DNA: TGTGCCAGCAGTTACTCGGGACAGGGGGCGCATTCACCCCTCCACTTT; CDR3: CASSYSGQGAHSPLHF
D: TRBD1; J: TRBJ1-2; size: NA; V: TRBV27; DNA: TGTGCCAGCAGTACTCGGGACAGGGGGAGGTATGGCTACACCTTC; CDR3: CASSTRDRGRYGYTF
D: NA; J: TRBJ1-2; size: NA; V: TRBV12-3/TRBV12-4; DNA: TGTGCCAGCAGTACCCTCACCGCACCTAACTACACCTTC; CDR3: CASSTLTAPNYTF
D: TRBD2; J: TRBJ2-1; size: NA; V: TRBV6-5; DNA: TGTGCCAGCAGTTACATACTAGCGCGCCGCAATGAGCAGTTCTTC; CDR3: CASSYILARRNEQFF
D: NA; J: TRBJ1-1; size: once; V: TRBV18; DNA: TGTGCCAGCTCACCACGGGGAGTTGGAGACACTGAAGCTTTCTTT; CDR3: CASSPRGVGDTEAFF
D: TRBD2; J: TRBJ2-5; size: few; V: TRBV7-8; DNA: TGTGCCAGCGTGGAGAGGCGGGGGTTCGAGACCCAGTACTTC; CDR3: CASVERRGFETQYF
D: TRBD1; J: TRBJ1-5; size: NA; V: TRBV10-2; DNA: TGCGCCACACGAGGGACAGGGGATCAGCCCCAGCATTTT; CDR3: CATRGTGDQPQHF
D: NA; J: TRBJ2-5; size: NA; V: TRBV28; DNA: TGTGCCAGCAGTTCGTTAGCTGGAGAGACCCAGTACTTC; CDR3: CASSSLAGETQYF
D: NA; J: TRBJ1-1; size: NA; V: TRBV7-2; DNA: TGTGCCAGCAGCTCGGAGATGAACACTGAAGCTTTCTTT; CDR3: CASSSEMNTEAFF
D: NA; J: TRBJ1-1; size: NA; V: TRBV2; DNA: TGTGCCAGCAGCCTGACAGGAGTGAACACTGAAGCTTTCTTT; CDR3: CASSLTGVNTEAFF
D: NA; J: TRBJ2-3; size: NA; V: TRBV3-1/TRBV3-2; DNA: TGTGCCAGCAGCCAAGAGGGGACGGGCGGGACTTTT; CDR3: CASSQEGTGGTF
D: NA; J: TRBJ1-3; size: NA; V: TRBV7-4; DNA: TGTGCCAGCAGCTTAATGATGTCCGGGAGGGGATCTGGAAACACCATATATTTT; CDR3: CASSLMMSGRGSGNTIYF
D: TRBD1; J: TRBJ1-3; size: NA; V: TRBV3-1/TRBV3-2; DNA: TGTGCCAGCAGCCAAGGACAGGGGGCCGCCAACACCATATATTTT; CDR3: CASSQGQGAANTIYF
D: TRBD2; J: TRBJ2-4; size: NA; V: TRBV6-5; DNA: TGTGCCAGCAGTCGAGCGGGGGGAGCCAAAAACATTCAGTACTTC; CDR3: CASSRAGGAKNIQYF
D: TRBD2; J: TRBJ2-2; size: NA; V: TRBV19; DNA: TGTGCCAGTAGTGCGGGACTAGCGGGGAATTTTGGCACCGGGGAGCTGTTTTTT; CDR3: CASSAGLAGNFGTGELFF
D: TRBD1; J: TRBJ1-5; size: NA; V: TRBV11-2; DNA: TGTGCCAGCAGCTCAGCGACAGGGGGCCACAGCAATCAGCCCCAGCATTTT; CDR3: CASSSATGGHSNQPQHF
D: NA; J: TRBJ2-5; size: NA; V: TRBV9; DNA: TGTGCCAGCAGCGTAGGCTCCGGGGAAGAGACCCAGTACTTC; CDR3: CASSVGSGEETQYF
D: NA; J: TRBJ2-5; size: few; V: TRBV12-3/TRBV12-4; DNA: TGTGCCAGCAGTTCGAACAGGGAGACCCAGTACTTC; CDR3: CASSSNRETQYF
D: NA; J: TRBJ2-3; size: once; V: TRBV4-2; DNA: TGTGCCAGCAGCCAACTTCAGGGATTCACAGATACGCAGTATTTT; CDR3: CASSQLQGFTDTQYF
D: NA; J: TRBJ2-5; size: NA; V: TRBV7-2; DNA: TGTGCCAGCAGCTCTCTGGCAGCCGAGGGCGAGACCCAGTACTTC; CDR3: CASSSLAAEGETQYF
D: NA; J: TRBJ1-4; size: NA; V: TRBV5-1; DNA: TGCGCCAGCAGCTTAGACAGCGTTAATGAAAAACTGTTTTTT; CDR3: CASSLDSVNEKLFF
D: TRBD2; J: TRBJ2-7; size: few; V: TRBV2; DNA: TGTGCCAGCACCCCGGGGGGGCCGCAGGAGCAGTACTTC; CDR3: CASTPGGPQEQYF
D: NA; J: TRBJ2-5; size: NA; V: TRBV5-5; DNA: TGTGCCAGCAGCCGGGGACTCCCCCCGGAGACCCAGTACTTC; CDR3: CASSRGLPPETQYF
D: TRBD2; J: TRBJ2-3; size: NA; V: TRBV6-2/TRBV6-3; DNA: TGTGCCAGCAGTTACCCCACTAGCGGGGGGGCCAGGGATACGCAGTATTTT; CDR3: CASSYPTSGGARDTQYF
D: TRBD2; J: TRBJ2-4; size: NA; V: TRBV9; DNA: TGTGCCAGCAGCCCGGACGGACTAGCGGGGACCTCCAAAAACATTCAGTACTTC; CDR3: CASSPDGLAGTSKNIQYF
D: NA; J: TRBJ1-2; size: once; V: TRBV6-2/TRBV6-3; DNA: TGTGCCAGCAACCCAGCGGGCGGATTATATGGCTACACCTTC; CDR3: CASNPAGGLYGYTF
D: NA; J: TRBJ2-3; size: NA; V: TRBV24-1; DNA: TGTGCCACCAGTGCTCAGGACTGGAATACGCAGTATTTT; CDR3: CATSAQDWNTQYF
D: TRBD2; J: TRBJ2-3; size: many; V: TRBV6-5; DNA: TGTGCCAGCAGTTCCTATGACCGGGGGGACACAGATACGCAGTATTTT; CDR3: CASSSYDRGDTDTQYF
D: NA; J: TRBJ1-6; size: NA; V: TRBV5-4; DNA: TGTGCCAGCAGCTCAATCAGGGTCGACTATAATTCACCCCTCCACTTT; CDR3: CASSSIRVDYNSPLHF
D: TRBD1; J: TRBJ1-2; size: NA; V: TRBV5-5; DNA: TGTGCCAGCAGACCAACAGGGGCAGAAGCCAGAGGCTACACCTTC; CDR3: CASRPTGAEARGYTF